This T cell receptor beta chain is drawn from a study of blood T cell repertoires in COVID-19. At the level of the study: Collection of acute and convalescent COVID-19 samples took place in the United States, Italy and Spain. PBMCs, B-cell-depleted T cells, or T cells were the source of the cDNA or gDNA that made up the material.

V lost 3 bases and J lost 9; bases outside the gene matches: 15. The CDR3 consists of 16 residues. Germline CDR1 and CDR2: GTSNPN and SVGIG (reference sequence). The authors' processing: Estimation of nucleated cell counts was performed using reference gene primer amplification. This table comes from immunoSEQ multiplex PCR, and its TCRdb copy is limited to in-frame clones, with some not included. Clone size and V and J calls were adopted from that table, with D and trimming inferred from the DNA. The table has a few hundred thousand clones, about four fifths seen once. The sequenced sample consisted of peripheral blood. The clonotype comes from a woman in her forties or fifties with acute or convalescent COVID-19. This chain connects TRBV30 to TRBJ2-7, with 12 bases identical to TRBD1. This CDR3 reads CAWRSGGTGGAKGQYF. CDR3 coding DNA: TGTGCCTGGAGGTCGGGCGGGACAGGGGGCGCTAAAGGGCAGTACTTC.